A selection of T cell receptor beta chains follows, all from one sample in a study of T cells expressing NK-cell markers. TCRdb reprocessed the 5' RACE reads and stores each CDR3 protein as one record, lacking DNA. The listing records around 470,000 distinct CDR3 sequences. Sequenced sample: blood T cells: a sorted CD56 or NKG2C T cell subset, CD4+ or CD8+ T cells, or bulk PBMC T cells (not recorded which). These receptors all stem from a woman between 50 and 59 years old in good health. Each CDR3 is given with its conserved first and last residue.

v_call: TRBV10-3
j_call: TRBJ2-2
cdr3_aa: CAIVSSADTGELFF

v_call: TRBV20-1
j_call: TRBJ1-5
cdr3_aa: CSARGAQGNQPQHF

v_call: TRBV7-9
j_call: TRBJ1-2
cdr3_aa: CASSFIAALNYGYTF

v_call: TRBV20-1
j_call: TRBJ2-1
cdr3_aa: CSASLGDEQFF

v_call: TRBV20-1
j_call: TRBJ1-5
cdr3_aa: CSARAEEGNQPQHF

v_call: TRBV4-1
j_call: TRBJ1-5
cdr3_aa: CASSQEWDRQPQHF

v_call: TRBV4-1
j_call: TRBJ2-2
cdr3_aa: CASSQGDQNTGELFF

v_call: TRBV5-1
j_call: TRBJ2-6
cdr3_aa: CASSLASKTDSYSGANVLTF

v_call: TRBV20-1
j_call: TRBJ2-5
cdr3_aa: CSAPGGLAGGRETQYF

v_call: TRBV7-6
j_call: TRBJ2-3
cdr3_aa: CASSLGAGPGDTQYF